This T cell receptor (beta chain) originates from a study of PD-1 blockade in classical Hodgkin lymphoma. Generated by immunoSEQ multiplex PCR, the TCRdb table keeps only in-frame clones and is missing some. The table records 25,000 to 30,000 clones, roughly 78% of them present only once. A note on this clone: What it binds is not known.

This sample's time point: cycle 4 day 1 (C4D1), after less than 7 weeks of nivolumab. All patients relapsed after autologous stem cell transplantation, and brentuximab vedotin exposure varied. Best overall response was complete response, partial response or progressive disease in these relapsed/refractory classical Hodgkin lymphoma patients. Study-wide points: Nivolumab starters within 1 year of ASCT were excluded. Baseline diversity in complete responders resembled that of newly diagnosed patients.

The CDR3 covers 13 residues. V gave up 3 bases and J gave up 7 bases, with 11 bases separating them. CDR1 and CDR2 from the germline V gene are SGHKS and YYEKEE (reference sequence). This sample comprised peripheral blood mononuclear cells (PBMCs), obtained before the fourth cycle of nivolumab. The receptor comes from a human donor with classical Hodgkin lymphoma. The chain combines TRBV5-5 with TRBJ2-1; D perhaps matches TRBD2 (6 bases). CDR3 nucleotides: TGTGCCAGCAGCTCCGGAGGGCTGAATGAGCAGTTCTTC. Its protein is CASSSGGLNEQFF. The full variable domain, its missing parts supplied by reference TRBV5-5 and TRBJ2-1, is DAGVTQSPTHLIKTRGQQVTLRCSPISGHKSVSWYQQVLGQGPQFIFQYYEKEERGRGNFPDRFSARQFPNYSSELNVNALLLGDSALYLCASSSGGLNEQFFGPGTRLTVL.